This TCR beta chain came from a study of blood T cell repertoires in COVID-19. Study information: Acute and convalescent COVID-19 specimens originated in the United States, Italy and Spain. PBMCs, B-cell-depleted T cells, or T cells were the source of the cDNA or gDNA that made up the material.

This clone showed up just once. The authors' processing: Amplification of reference gene primers was used by the study to estimate nucleated cell counts. TCRdb's copy holds only in-frame clones and misses some; the assay was immunoSEQ multiplex PCR. The DNA was the basis for D and trimming; V, J and clone size are from that table. This table holds approximately 240,000 clones, roughly 84% found once. This CDR3 region has 12 residues. CDR1 SGHAT and CDR2 FQNNGV come from the germline V gene. V shed 4 bases, J shed 8 bases, and the junction held 4 bases outside the gene matches. The sequence was obtained from a middle-aged man who had recovered from COVID-19. This chain uses TRBV11-2 with TRBJ1-2, with TRBD1 matching over 7 bases. Sequencing was performed on peripheral blood. CDR3 residues: CASSSRGYGYTF. Here the CDR3 DNA reads TGTGCCAGCAGCTCCAGGGGGTACGGCTACACCTTC.